The source of this TCR beta chain is a study of beta chain features in type 1 diabetes. Study-level background: Healthy donors resembled patients in age, gender and cell yields.

Expressed TCRB transcripts were sequenced after all isolated RNA was converted to cDNA. Profiling relied on immunoSEQ multiplex PCR, and the TCRdb table lists in-frame clones only, not all of them. Among around 150,000 clones, 10% were seen once, and the ten largest hold under 0.55%. Germline lookup yields CDR1 MGHRA and CDR2 YSYEKL. V dropped 3 bases and J dropped 4; count of bases not matched to a gene: 8. There are 18 residues in the CDR3. The study's findings and limits: In cDNA sequencing, cells with high TCR expression could be over-represented. When Type 1 diabetes patients were examined, their TCRB CDR3s proved moderately but significantly shorter in all four CD4+ subsets. The VDJ junctions of type 1 diabetes patients carried fewer insertions and more deletions.

This clone was picked up a small number of times. No antigen is known for it. The rearrangement uses TRBV4-1 and TRBJ2-5; 16 bases line up with TRBD2. The sample was central memory CD4+ T cells from blood. The clonotype originates from a man aged 25 to 40 with type 1 diabetes. As DNA, the CDR3 is TGCGCCAGCAGCCAGGGACTAGCGGGAGGGCAGGGTCGAGAGACCCAGTACTTC. Protein: CASSQGLAGGQGRETQYF.